Shown below are 11 T cell receptor beta chains from a single sample sequenced in a study of blood T cell repertoires in COVID-19 (dated by TCRdb to 2018 to 2020). The library came from the immunoSEQ multiplex PCR assay. TCRdb holds this immuneACCESS table with in-frame rearrangements only. Some clones are missing; in checked studies, unresolved V genes explain under half, and the rest has no known cause. This sample lists fewer than 300,000 clones; approximately 88% were detected once. The ten largest clones add up to approximately 1.5% of the sample. The sample consisted of peripheral blood. The receptors were sampled from a human donor with COVID-19, enrolled during active disease. The donor label of this sample is uncertain.

This rearrangement joins TRBV4-3 to TRBJ2-7, with a possible D match to TRBD1 (6 bases). V shed 4 bases and J shed 3 bases, with 16 bases lying between them. The CDR3 covers 15 residues. The germline CDR1 and CDR2 sequences are LGHNA and YSLEER. The CDR3 coding sequence is TGCGCCAGCAGCCCTCGAGGACAGTTAGACTACGAGCAGTACTTC. This codes for CASSPRGQLDYEQYF.

This clone was picked up one time. This chain uses TRBV3-1 (or the pseudogene TRBV3-2) with TRBJ2-5; 8 bases match TRBD1. The CDR3 runs to 15 residues. The V gene end was trimmed by 4 bases and the J gene end by 5 bases; junction bases not matched to a gene: 9. CDR1 LGHDT and CDR2 YNNKEL come from the germline V gene (reference sequence). The CDR3 nucleotides are TGTGCCAGCAGCCCTTGGACAGGGAGAGGGGAGACCCAGTACTTC. Its translation: CASSPWTGRGETQYF.

The CDR3 DNA is TGTGCCAGTAGTGCTACAGTACTCTCTGGAAACACCATATATTTT. Translating gives CASSATVLSGNTIYF. The V and J genes are TRBV19 and TRBJ1-3; the D is unclear. Looked up from germline, CDR1 is LNHDA and CDR2 is SQIVND (reference sequence). The CDR3 has 15 amino acids. Trimming cost V 5 bases and J 0 bases, with 11 bases left between them.

The chain employs TRBV5-6 and TRBJ2-2, with 10 bases lining up with TRBD2. The CDR3 sequence is 18 residues long. V gave up 2 bases and J gave up 5 bases; unmatched junction bases: 12. Germline CDR1 reads SGHDT; CDR2 reads YYEEEE. CDR3 amino acids: CASSFPRGSGRATGELFF. The CDR3 DNA reads as TGTGCCAGCAGCTTCCCTCGGGGGAGCGGGAGGGCAACCGGGGAGCTGTTTTTT. Full variable domain (rest looked up from reference TRBV5-6 and TRBJ2-2): DAGVTQSPTHLIKTRGQQVTLRCSPKSGHDTVSWYQQALGQGPQFIFQYYEEEERQRGNFPDRFSGHQFPNYSSELNVNALLLGDSALYLCASSFPRGSGRATGELFFGEGSRLTVL.

The chain joins TRBV28 to TRBJ2-7, with D perhaps matching TRBD1 (5 bases). The CDR3 extends over 12 amino acids. The V gene lost 5 bases and the J gene lost 3 bases, with 8 bases spanning the gap. CDR1 MDHEN and CDR2 SYDVKM come from the germline V gene. DNA for the CDR3: TGTGCCAGCAGTACCCAGGGCTACGAGCAGTACTTC. Translating it yields CASSTQGYEQYF.

The genes are TRBV11-2 and TRBJ2-3; the match to TRBD2 covers 10 bases. The V and J ends lost 5 bases and 4 bases, in that order; junction bases with no gene match: 6. Germline V gene lookup returns CDR1 SGHAT and CDR2 FQNNGV. The CDR3 consists of 15 residues. CDR3 in amino acids: CASSALAGVADTQYF. CDR3 DNA sequence: TGTGCCAGCAGCGCTCTAGCGGGAGTGGCAGATACGCAGTATTTT.

V gene TRBV5-1 combines with J gene TRBJ2-3; D gene ambiguous. The V gene's germline CDR1 is SGHRS and CDR2 YFSETQ. The CDR3 consists of 15 residues. Deletions cut 1 base from V and 2 bases from J, with 11 bases between. CDR3 protein: CASSLLQEITDTQYF. In DNA form, the CDR3 reads TGCGCCAGCAGCTTGCTTCAGGAAATCACAGATACGCAGTATTTT. Complete variable domain (other parts from reference TRBV5-1 and TRBJ2-3): KAGVTQTPRYLIKTRGQQVTLSCSPISGHRSVSWYQQTPGQGLQFLFEYFSETQRNKGNFPGRFSGRQFSNSRSEMNVSTLELGDSALYLCASSLLQEITDTQYFGPGTRLTVL.

The J gene is TRBJ2-7, the V gene TRBV19; 7 nucleotides match TRBD1. The CDR3 covers 15 residues. Germline V gene data show CDR1 as LNHDA and CDR2 as SQIVND (reference sequence). The J segment lost 0 bases and the V segment lost 8 bases, leaving 10 bases of the junction unmatched. CDR3 bases: TGTGCCAGTTCCTGGACAGGCCTCAGCTCCTACGAGCAGTACTTC. Translating gives CASSWTGLSSYEQYF.

V is TRBV28 and J is TRBJ2-2, with 11 bases fitting TRBD2. The CDR3 covers 18 residues. The V gene end was trimmed by 6 bases and the J gene end by 2 bases; junction bases not matched to a gene: 11. The germline V gene has CDR1 MDHEN and CDR2 SYDVKM. CDR3 in DNA: TGTGCCAGCAGCTCACTACTAGCGGGAGAAAGTAACACCGGGGAGCTGTTTTTT. Protein product: CASSSLLAGESNTGELFF. Full variable domain (outside the CDR3, taken from reference TRBV28 and TRBJ2-2): DVKVTQSSRYLVKRTGEKVFLECVQDMDHENMFWYRQDPGLGLRLIYFSYDVKMKEKGDIPEGYSVSREKKERFSLILESASTNQTSMYLCASSSLLAGESNTGELFFGEGSRLTVL.

The chain employs TRBV28 and TRBJ2-7; D might be TRBD1 (6 bases). Per germline, CDR1 MDHEN and CDR2 SYDVKM. V lost 5 bases and J 3 bases, leaving 17 bases between the germline ends. The CDR3 loop spans 15 amino acids. CDR3 nucleotides: TGTGCCAGCAGTCCACAGGGTTGGGACCTCTACGAGCAGTACTTC. Amino acid sequence: CASSPQGWDLYEQYF.

J is TRBJ2-1 and V is TRBV9; 8 bases are shared with TRBD1. The CDR3 has 15 residues. From germline, CDR1 is SGDLS and CDR2 YYNGEE. V was clipped by 4 bases and J by 0 bases; unmatched bases: 3. The CDR3 here is CASSFTGGSYNEQFF. The CDR3 DNA reads as TGTGCCAGCAGCTTTACAGGGGGCTCCTACAATGAGCAGTTCTTC.